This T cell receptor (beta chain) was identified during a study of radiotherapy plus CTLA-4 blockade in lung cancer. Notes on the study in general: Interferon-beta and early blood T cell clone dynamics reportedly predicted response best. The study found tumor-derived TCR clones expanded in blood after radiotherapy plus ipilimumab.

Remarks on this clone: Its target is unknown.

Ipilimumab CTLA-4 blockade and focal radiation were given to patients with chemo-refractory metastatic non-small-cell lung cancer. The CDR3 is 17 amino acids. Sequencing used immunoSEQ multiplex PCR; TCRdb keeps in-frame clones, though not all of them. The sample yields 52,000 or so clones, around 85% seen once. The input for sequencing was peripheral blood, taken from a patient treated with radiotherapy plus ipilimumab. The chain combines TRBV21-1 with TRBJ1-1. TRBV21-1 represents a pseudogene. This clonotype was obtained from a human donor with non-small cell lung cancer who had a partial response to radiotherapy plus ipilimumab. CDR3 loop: CASRAGLGYTIRTEAFF. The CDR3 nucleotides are TGTGCCAGCAGGGCTGGCCTAGGCTACACAATTCGCACTGAAGCTTTCTTT.